A selection of T cell receptor beta chains follows, all from one sample in a study of OX40 agonist ivuxolimab in advanced cancers. Produced via immunoSEQ multiplex PCR; TCRdb's table is partial and in-frame only. The sample lists over 60,000 clones, 85% occurring once. Sequenced here: CD4+ or CD8+ T cells sorted from blood, sampled in a trial of the OX40 agonist ivuxolimab. Every receptor here comes from an adult with an advanced solid tumor such as melanoma, head and neck, liver or kidney cancer. Both conserved end residues are part of each CDR3. The order of the fields is J gene, clone size, V gene, D gene, CDR3 DNA, CDR3 protein. The D gene is left open where the match is weak. Expanded clones are given a class, and other clones once, few, many or no size at all.

j_gene: TRBJ2-3
abundance: NA
v_gene: TRBV4-1
d_gene: NA
CDR3nt: TGCGCCAGCAGCCAAGATAGGAGCGCAAGCACAGATACGCAGTATTTT
CDR3aa: CASSQDRSASTDTQYF

j_gene: TRBJ1-2
abundance: NA
v_gene: TRBV6-5
d_gene: TRBD1
CDR3nt: TGTGCCAGCAGTAAGGGGGGACAGGGATTGTATGGCTACACCTTC
CDR3aa: CASSKGGQGLYGYTF

j_gene: TRBJ1-1
abundance: NA
v_gene: TRBV5-1
d_gene: NA
CDR3nt: TGCGCCAGCAGCTCCGGGACACAGAACACTGAAGCTTTCTTT
CDR3aa: CASSSGTQNTEAFF

j_gene: TRBJ1-1
abundance: once
v_gene: TRBV29-1
d_gene: NA
CDR3nt: TGCAGCGTTGAATTGGACACCTTGAACACTGAAGCTTTCTTT
CDR3aa: CSVELDTLNTEAFF

j_gene: TRBJ1-1
abundance: NA
v_gene: TRBV7-9
d_gene: NA
CDR3nt: TGTGCCAGCAGCCCGACAGTTAACACTGAAGCTTTCTTT
CDR3aa: CASSPTVNTEAFF

j_gene: TRBJ2-1
abundance: NA
v_gene: TRBV29-1
d_gene: NA
CDR3nt: TGCAGCGTTGAAGTGGAGCCCGAGCAGTTCTTC
CDR3aa: CSVEVEPEQFF

j_gene: TRBJ1-4
abundance: NA
v_gene: TRBV25-1
d_gene: NA
CDR3nt: TGTGCCAGCAACCCCAACCGGGGGGGGACTAATGAAAAACTGTTTTTT
CDR3aa: CASNPNRGGTNEKLFF

j_gene: TRBJ2-5
abundance: NA
v_gene: TRBV7-3
d_gene: TRBD2
CDR3nt: TGTGCCAGCAGCCGGACTAGCGAAGAGACCCAGTACTTC
CDR3aa: CASSRTSEETQYF

j_gene: TRBJ1-1
abundance: NA
v_gene: TRBV4-2
d_gene: TRBD1
CDR3nt: TGTGCCAGCAGCCAAGAAGGGACAGCGAACACTGAAGCTTTCTTT
CDR3aa: CASSQEGTANTEAFF

j_gene: TRBJ1-5
abundance: few
v_gene: TRBV21-1
d_gene: NA
CDR3nt: TGTGCCAGCAGCAAAGCAGAACTAAGCAATCAGCCCCAGCATTTT
CDR3aa: CASSKAELSNQPQHF

j_gene: TRBJ2-7
abundance: NA
v_gene: TRBV6-5
d_gene: NA
CDR3nt: TGTGCCAGCAGTTACGAGACAGGATCCGAGCAGTACTTC
CDR3aa: CASSYETGSEQYF

j_gene: TRBJ2-7
abundance: NA
v_gene: TRBV18
d_gene: NA
CDR3nt: TGTGCCAGCTCACCACCAGGGGCCTATGGTCAAGGCGAGCAGTACTTC
CDR3aa: CASSPPGAYGQGEQYF

j_gene: TRBJ2-6
abundance: NA
v_gene: TRBV6-6
d_gene: NA
CDR3nt: TGTGCCAGCAGTTTCACCTCTGGGGCCAACGTCCTGACTTTC
CDR3aa: CASSFTSGANVLTF

j_gene: TRBJ2-5
abundance: NA
v_gene: TRBV4-2
d_gene: TRBD2
CDR3nt: TGTGCCAGCAGCCAAGATCGGGGGGTTCGAGAGACCCAGTACTTC
CDR3aa: CASSQDRGVRETQYF

j_gene: TRBJ2-7
abundance: NA
v_gene: TRBV5-1
d_gene: NA
CDR3nt: TGCGCCAGCAGCTTCCAGGGGGGAGGCTCCTACGAGCAGTACTTC
CDR3aa: CASSFQGGGSYEQYF

j_gene: TRBJ1-1
abundance: few
v_gene: TRBV2
d_gene: NA
CDR3nt: TGTGCCAGCAGGGGGTCGGGGGCTGAAGCTTTCTTT
CDR3aa: CASRGSGAEAFF

j_gene: TRBJ1-2
abundance: NA
v_gene: TRBV2
d_gene: NA
CDR3nt: TGTGCCAGCAGTGGAAACATCGACTCATATGGCTACACCTTC
CDR3aa: CASSGNIDSYGYTF

j_gene: TRBJ2-7
abundance: NA
v_gene: TRBV29-1
d_gene: TRBD1
CDR3nt: TGCAGCGGGGGACAGGATCCACTCGCCCGGTTCTCTCAGTACTTC
CDR3aa: CSGGQDPLARFSQYF